This is a list of T cell receptor beta chains from one sample in a study of T cell repertoires in cytomegalovirus infection. The antigens these receptors bind are not known. TCRdb independently ran MiXCR on the reads; one entry per CDR3 protein. This table has around 570,000 distinct CDR3 sequences, 40% appearing once. Material: cultured PBMCs, obtained from culture after CMV antigen stimulation. These receptor sequences come from a human donor in good health (CMV status not recorded). Some clones in this sample may be carry-over from other donors' samples. Both conserved end residues are part of each CDR3. Expanded clones get a size class; other rows say once, few or many, or leave the size out.

>few|TRBV6-2/TRBV6-3|TRBJ1-1
CASSAGVGTEAFF
>few|TRBV9|TRBJ2-1
CASSPRLAGDIDEQFF
>-|TRBV20-1|TRBJ2-7
CSATYTGGAVYEQYF
>-|TRBV19|TRBJ2-1
CASSIGSAHYNEQFF
>-|TRBV7-9|TRBJ2-1
CASSLPIPSGRAYNEQFF
>-|TRBV6-5|TRBJ1-5
CASSRDRDSNQPQHF
>-|TRBV19|TRBJ2-1
CASSILAGDSYNEQFF
>-|TRBV7-2|TRBJ2-5
CASSPAGLQETQYF
>-|TRBV6-1|TRBJ1-1
CASSGDRVEKRAEAFF
>few|TRBV6-5|TRBJ1-3
CASSYSALDTIYF
>few|TRBV27|TRBJ1-5
CASRDHGTALNQPQHF
>-|TRBV29-1|TRBJ2-5
CSVDKASGGQETQYF
>-|TRBV7-2|TRBJ2-5
CASSHNIGLGAETQYF
>-|TRBV10-3|TRBJ1-1
CANGPGPGEGTEAFF
>-|TRBV5-4|TRBJ2-7
CASSRDGMYEQYF
>-|TRBV7-1|TRBJ1-2
CASSAGQGFGYGYTF
>-|TRBV6-6|TRBJ1-4
CASTPRLDGKLFF
>-|TRBV4-1|TRBJ2-2
CASSQVYRPGELFF
>-|TRBV10-2|TRBJ2-1
CASSEGDEQFF
>-|TRBV20-1|TRBJ1-5
CSARGTAVNQPQHF
>-|TRBV7-8|TRBJ2-1
CASSLEFGRANEQFF
>-|TRBV6-2/TRBV6-3|TRBJ2-4
CASSYSATSGKNIQYF
>-|TRBV7-8|TRBJ1-3
CASSSASGRGSGNTIYF
>few|TRBV6-1|TRBJ2-1
CASSEALPWGGSGVYNEQFF
>few|TRBV7-6|TRBJ1-6
CASSPSTGGSPLHF
>-|TRBV18|TRBJ2-3
CASSPMTGASTDTQYF
>-|TRBV20-1|TRBJ2-7
CSARDSLAARYEQYF
>-|TRBV12-3/TRBV12-4|TRBJ2-7
CASSLRQATGEQYF
>-|TRBV27|TRBJ1-5
CANMPGQGYQPQHF